The clone carrying this T cell receptor beta chain came up a few times. The record originates from a study of blood T cell repertoires in COVID-19. As for the study in general: From the United States, Italy and Spain came samples of acute and convalescent COVID-19. Sources were T cells, B-cell-depleted T cells, or PBMCs; the material itself was cDNA or gDNA.

Germline-derived CDR1 and CDR2 are MDHEN and SYDVKM. V was cut by 6 bases and J by 4 bases, with 9 bases left in between. The CDR3 length is 12 residues. Original processing methods: It was from reference gene primer amplification that nucleated cell counts were estimated. Sequencing used immunoSEQ multiplex PCR; TCRdb keeps in-frame clones, though not all of them. V, J and clone size were drawn from that table, and D and trimming were deduced from the DNA. The sample lists about 210,000 clones, more than 75% occurring once. Sequenced sample: peripheral blood. This receptor was obtained from a human donor in a cohort sampled during active COVID-19. The gene calls are TRBV28 and TRBJ1-2; no clear D gene. The CDR3 region is CASSLRVYGYTF. Written as DNA, the CDR3 is TGTGCCAGCAGCCTGAGGGTCTATGGCTACACCTTC.